Listed below are T cell receptor beta chains from one sample, sequenced in a study of cytomegalovirus exposure and HLA in healthy donors. Profiling relied on immunoSEQ multiplex PCR, and the TCRdb table lists in-frame clones only, not all of them. The sample holds about 200,000 clones, roughly 88% seen once. Material: PBMCs. The receptor source for this set is a boy aged 2 to 9 in good health and CMV-seronegative. Each CDR3 is given with its conserved first and last residue. Rows may omit the clone size; those that give it use once, few, many or a size class.

-,TRBJ2-3,TRBV21-1,CASTKGQGTDTQYF
-,TRBJ2-5,TRBV6-6,CASAGTSGGDQETQYF
-,TRBJ1-1,TRBV19,CASSMMRDRGNPEAFF
-,TRBJ2-7,TRBV5-4,CASSDRTGREQYF
-,TRBJ2-5,TRBV6-6,CASSYSLAGGRETQYF
-,TRBJ2-2,TRBV7-2,CASSLEWLAGTSGELFF
-,TRBJ1-2,TRBV10-3,CAISESIRGNNYGYTF
-,TRBJ2-7,TRBV6-1,CASSAYYEQYF
-,TRBJ1-1,TRBV30,CAWSVFSRGQGGTEAFF
-,TRBJ1-2,TRBV19,CATYRDSVPNYGYTF
-,TRBJ1-5,TRBV9,CASSVGEGNQPQHF
-,TRBJ2-7,TRBV18,CASSPPQGGSEQYF
-,TRBJ2-1,TRBV13,CASSLSNRREPYNEQFF
-,TRBJ2-2,TRBV6-6,CASSYPASGMLGELFF
-,TRBJ2-2,TRBV5-4,CASSFRGARTGELFF
-,TRBJ1-4,TRBV7-9,CASSLVGQGIEKLFF
-,TRBJ1-1,TRBV29-1,CSVKEREGIEAFF
-,TRBJ1-5,TRBV6-4,CASSDPNRGPGNQPQHF
-,TRBJ1-1,TRBV6-1,CASSESEVRWNTEAFF
-,TRBJ2-7,TRBV5-4,CASSLRRQGDEQYF
-,TRBJ1-1,TRBV21-1,CASSTRQGADTEAFF
-,TRBJ1-6,TRBV5-6,CASSLVSSYNSPLHF
few,TRBJ2-1,TRBV10-1,CASSEKALANEQFF
-,TRBJ2-3,TRBV5-6,CASSLGLDTDTQYF
-,TRBJ2-1,TRBV5-6,CASSLGPGEDNEQFF
-,TRBJ2-1,TRBV11-3,CASAWAPNRYNEQFF
-,TRBJ2-7,TRBV30,CAWSVARTSGVTYEQYF
-,TRBJ2-3,TRBV2,CAGTWGGLAADTQYF
-,TRBJ1-2,TRBV5-6,CASSFGRGPGGYTF